The 12 T cell receptor beta chains below come from one sample, sequenced in a study of read filtering for tumor transcriptome and immune sequencing. The library was built from around 380 ng RNA with molecular barcoded adaptors for alpha/delta and beta/gamma chains. One entry per CDR3 protein results from TCRdb running MiXCR on the reads. The repertoire includes 60,000 to 75,000 distinct CDR3 sequences, roughly a fifth of them detected once, and under 13% sits in the top ten. The sample comprised a population of CD138-negative cells sorted from bone marrow. The receptors were sampled from a donor aged 40 or over with multiple myeloma.

The chain couples TRBV20-1 to TRBJ1-2; no firm D call. V was trimmed by 3 bases and J by 4 bases, leaving 18 bases between them. The germline V gene encodes CDR1 DFQATT and CDR2 SNEGSKA (reference sequence). The CDR3 consists of 15 residues. This CDR3 reads CSASSRAAMGYGYTF. In DNA, the CDR3 is TGCAGTGCTAGCTCGAGGGCCGCCATGGGCTATGGCTACACCTTC.

This clonotype has more than one count but fewer than ten. This could be a read error, since a much larger clone is one nucleotide away. V is TRBV3-1 and J is TRBJ2-1; 7 nucleotides match TRBD2. V trimming: 0 bases; J trimming: 14 bases; junction bases outside the gene matches: 10. The CDR3 has 14 residues. The germline V gene has CDR1 LGHDT and CDR2 YNNKEL (reference sequence). The DNA for the CDR3 is TGTGCCAGCAGCCAAGAGTTGGGTCCTCGGGAGGAGTTCTTC. As protein: CASSQELGPREEFF.

This clonotype was observed at least ten times. The chain joins TRBV28 to TRBJ2-6; D perhaps matches TRBD1 (5 bases). Germline loops: CDR1 MDHEN, CDR2 SYDVKM. This CDR3 is 16 amino acids long. V lost 4 bases and J 0 bases, leaving 10 bases between the germline ends. CDR3 protein: CASSSQVPSGANVLTF. The CDR3 region has the DNA TGTGCCAGCAGTTCACAGGTGCCCTCTGGGGCCAACGTCCTGACTTTC.

There are many counts of this clonotype. The rearrangement links TRBV7-9 to TRBJ2-7, with 10 bases fitting TRBD1. From germline, CDR1 is SEHNR and CDR2 FQNEAQ (reference sequence). J was trimmed by 3 bases and V by 5 bases; bases with no gene match: 4. The CDR3 covers 14 residues. The CDR3 here is CASSPRDRGYEQYF. Written as DNA, the CDR3 is TGTGCCAGCAGCCCCCGGGACAGGGGCTACGAGCAGTACTTC.

This clonotype appeared a few times. The chain combines TRBV4-1 with TRBJ2-4; D remains unclear. CDR3 length equals 16 residues. The V end lost 0 bases, the J end lost 6 bases, and 15 bases lay between the germline ends. Germline V CDR1 and CDR2: MGHRA, YSYEKL. This CDR3 is CASSQEGRRSRNIQYF. CDR3 in DNA: TGCGCCAGCAGCCAAGAAGGTCGGCGGTCGAGAAACATTCAGTACTTC.

This clonotype was counted ten times or more. V is TRBV4-1 and J is TRBJ2-3; 10 bases are shared with TRBD1. Germline V gives CDR1 MGHRA, CDR2 YSYEKL. With 4 bases clipped from V and 2 bases from J, the junction kept 6 bases outside the gene matches. CDR3 length: 16 residues. CDR3: CASSLRQGATTDTQYF. The CDR3 DNA reads TGCGCCAGCAGCCTAAGACAGGGGGCTACCACAGATACGCAGTATTTT.

This clonotype occurred many times. Written as DNA, the CDR3 is TGCAGTGCTAGGGAGGGACAGGGGAGGCGGAAACTGTTTTTT. Translating it yields CSAREGQGRRKLFF. The chain employs TRBV20-1 and TRBJ1-4, with 10 bases lining up with TRBD1. V lost 3 bases, J lost 11 bases, and 9 bases stayed unmatched. The CDR3 loop spans 14 amino acids. Per germline, CDR1 DFQATT and CDR2 SNEGSKA (reference sequence).

This clonotype was counted many times. The chain recombines TRBV5-1 with TRBJ2-2; D possibly corresponds to TRBD2 (6 bases). The CDR3 is 16 amino acids. Deletions cut 4 bases from V and 0 bases from J, with 13 bases between. CDR1 and CDR2 (germline): SGHRS, YFSETQ. This CDR3 is CASSGSGLSNTGELFF. DNA of the CDR3: TGCGCCAGCAGCGGATCGGGACTGTCGAACACCGGGGAGCTGTTTTTT.

This clonotype counts as medium-sized. The genes are TRBV24-1 and TRBJ2-1; D is tentatively TRBD1 or TRBD2 (7 bases each). The V end lost 7 bases, the J end lost 3 bases, and 12 bases lay between the germline ends. CDR3 length equals 14 residues. Germline V CDR1 and CDR2: KGHDR, SFDVKD. The CDR3 spells CATSPGGGYNEQFF. As DNA, the CDR3 is TGTGCCACCAGCCCAGGGGGGGGCTACAATGAGCAGTTCTTC.

The sample holds many counts of this clonotype. In DNA form, the CDR3 reads TGCAGCGTTGAATCAGGGGATGGGGCCAACGTCCTGACTTTC. This translates into CSVESGDGANVLTF. V usage is TRBV29-1 and J usage is TRBJ2-6; possibly TRBD1 for D (6 bases). Looked up from germline, CDR1 is SQVTM and CDR2 is ANQGSEA. V was shortened by 2 bases and J by 3 bases, with 8 bases between the two germline ends. This CDR3 is 14 amino acids long. The full variable domain, rest sourced from reference TRBV29-1 and TRBJ2-6, is SAVISQKPSRDICQRGTSLTIQCQVDSQVTMMFWYRQQPGQSLTLIATANQGSEATYESGFVIDKFPISRPNLTFSTLTVSNMSPEDSSIYLCSVESGDGANVLTFGAGSRLTVL.

This clonotype was picked up many times. V usage is TRBV29-1 and J usage is TRBJ1-1; perhaps TRBD1 as D (5 bases). V lost 4 bases and J lost 5, with 11 bases in between. This CDR3 has 12 residues. Germline CDR1 and CDR2: SQVTM and ANQGSEA. CDR3 DNA: TGCAGCGTTGGTACTGGGGGGACTGAAGCTTTCTTT. Translated: CSVGTGGTEAFF.

As regards this clonotype: A much larger clone sits a single nucleotide away, making a read error possible. The V call is TRBV30, the J call TRBJ1-1; 7 nucleotides match TRBD1. Germline CDR1 reads GTSNPN; CDR2 reads SVGIG (reference sequence). This CDR3 spans 12 amino acids. The junction had 4 bases not matched to a gene; V was cut back by 3 bases and J by 6 bases. The CDR3 DNA reads TGTGCCTGGAGAGGACAGGACGCTGAAGCTTTCTTT. Protein product: CAWRGQDAEAFF.